What follows are 6 T cell receptor beta chains derived from one specimen sequenced in a study of T-cell memory formation after mild COVID-19. TCRdb reprocessed the 5' RACE reads with MiXCR, giving one entry per CDR3 protein. The sample gives about 40,000 distinct CDR3 sequences, over 9.5% of which show up once; 29% is in the top ten. Sequenced: PBMCs or a T cell subset sorted from them (not recorded which). All receptors come from a man between 18 and 35 years old who had mild COVID-19 (a few samples of this study predate the infection). Cell type and time point are not known.

This clonotype was detected many times. V usage is TRBV6-5 and J usage is TRBJ2-7; 9 bases line up with TRBD1. Germline V gene data show CDR1 as MNHEY and CDR2 as SVGAGI. V shed 6 bases and J 5 bases; nucleotides not matched to a gene: 8. CDR3 size: 14 residues. The CDR3 nucleotides read TGTGCCAGCAGACAGGGACAGGGTCGTAACGAGCAGTACTTC. Translation: CASRQGQGRNEQYF.

In its sample, this clonotype was seen many times. This rearrangement joins TRBV7-9 to TRBJ1-1; the D gene is possibly TRBD1 (6 bases). Trimming removed 3 bases at V and 5 bases at J, with 13 bases between. Germline lookup yields CDR1 SEHNR and CDR2 FQNEAQ (reference sequence). The CDR3 has 14 amino acids. This CDR3 reads CASSFQGRTTEAFF. The CDR3 coding sequence is TGTGCCAGCAGCTTCCAGGGGCGAACGACTGAAGCTTTCTTT.

This clonotype was seen at least ten times. The CDR3 DNA follows: TGTGCCAGCAGCTTAACGGGTTATGGCCGTGGAGGGACCCAGTACTTC. It yields the protein CASSLTGYGRGGTQYF. The rearrangement joins TRBV7-2 to TRBJ2-5, with D possibly matching TRBD2 (5 bases). This CDR3 has 16 residues. V was clipped by 2 bases and J by 7 bases, with 20 bases between them. Per germline, CDR1 SGHTA and CDR2 FQGNSA.

This clonotype has ten or more counts. The chain combines TRBV5-1 with TRBJ2-1, with D possibly TRBD2 on 6 matching bases. Germline V gene data show CDR1 as SGHRS and CDR2 as YFSETQ. This CDR3 is built from 16 residues. Trimming stripped 2 bases from V and 9 bases from J, with 21 bases between. CDR3: CASSFSSTPVGGEQFF. CDR3 coding DNA: TGCGCCAGCAGCTTCTCCTCTACCCCGGTCGGGGGTGAGCAGTTCTTC.

This clonotype was found many times. This chain joins TRBV7-9 and TRBJ2-2; 8 nucleotides line up with TRBD2. Trimming at V came to 8 bases and at J to 6 bases, leaving 11 bases not matched to a gene. Per the germline V gene, CDR1 is SEHNR and CDR2 is FQNEAQ (reference sequence). There are 15 residues in the CDR3. The CDR3 is CASAIGGALAGELFF. The DNA of the CDR3 is TGTGCCAGCGCCATCGGGGGGGCGCTTGCCGGGGAGCTGTTTTTT. The whole variable domain, filled in from reference TRBV7-9 and TRBJ2-2, reads DTGVSQNPRHKITKRGQNVTFRCDPISEHNRLYWYRQTLGQGPEFLTYFQNEAQLEKSRLLSDRFSAERPKGSFSTLEIQRTEQGDSAMYLCASAIGGALAGELFFGEGSRLTVL.

This clonotype was seen repeatedly, ten times or more. V and J are TRBV7-2 and TRBJ2-7; TRBD2 aligns across 8 bases. With V trimmed by 7 bases and J by 6 bases, 5 bases remained unmatched. Germline-derived CDR1 and CDR2 are SGHTA and FQGNSA. The CDR3 extends over 12 amino acids. The CDR3 loop is CASTVAGGEQYF. CDR3 coding DNA: TGTGCCAGCACCGTCGCGGGGGGCGAGCAGTACTTC.